Listed here are 5 T cell receptor beta chains from one sample, sequenced in a study of T cell changes during pregnancy in multiple sclerosis. Method: immunoSEQ multiplex PCR; TCRdb's copy keeps in-frame clones and lacks some. The sample lists tens of thousands of clones; roughly 94% were seen once. The sample was CD4+ T cells from peripheral blood mononuclear cells, taken after pregnancy. All receptors derive from a female donor with multiple sclerosis, enrolled in a pregnancy study.

The chain couples TRBV11-2 to TRBJ1-1; the D gene is possibly TRBD1 (5 bases). CDR3 length equals 15 residues. Germline V gene sequence: CDR1 SGHAT, CDR2 FQNNGV. The V and J ends lost 0 bases and 1 base respectively, with 9 bases between them. Written as DNA, the CDR3 is TGTGCCAGCAGCTTAGAGCGGGGCCCGAACACTGAAGCTTTCTTT. Residues: CASSLERGPNTEAFF.

This rearrangement joins TRBV19 to TRBJ1-1, with TRBD1 as a possible D gene (6 bases). The CDR3 sequence is 15 residues long. V lost 6 bases to trimming and J lost 1 base, with 15 bases between them. CDR1 and CDR2 from the germline V gene are LNHDA and SQIVND (reference sequence). The CDR3 is CASRRRQETNTEAFF. The CDR3, as DNA: TGTGCCAGTAGACGAAGACAGGAAACGAACACTGAAGCTTTCTTT.

The genes are TRBV5-1 and TRBJ2-5; 9 nucleotides line up with TRBD1. The germline CDR1 and CDR2 sequences are SGHRS and YFSETQ. The CDR3 loop spans 15 amino acids. The V segment lost 2 bases and the J segment 2 bases; nucleotides outside the gene matches: 4. CDR3 in DNA: TGCGCCAGCAGCTTAACAGGGGGCGGGCAAGAGACCCAGTACTTC. This sequence encodes CASSLTGGGQETQYF.

This clone was seen a single time. The chain carries TRBV29-1 and TRBJ2-5, with 7 positions matching TRBD2. The CDR3 extends over 16 amino acids. V trimming: 5 bases; J trimming: 1 base; junction bases outside the gene matches: 13. From germline, CDR1 is SQVTM and CDR2 ANQGSEA. This CDR3 reads CSVSIRRGIFQETQYF. The CDR3 nucleotides are TGCAGCGTTAGTATCCGGCGGGGGATATTCCAAGAGACCCAGTACTTC.

J is TRBJ1-1 and V is TRBV5-6; D gene unclear. The V end was cut by 1 base, the J end by 5 bases, with 12 bases between. Per the germline V gene, CDR1 is SGHDT and CDR2 is YYEEEE. The length of the CDR3 is 14 residues. CDR3 nucleotide sequence: TGTGCCAGCAGCTTGCGGAGCGTTCGGACTGAAGCTTTCTTT. This gives the protein CASSLRSVRTEAFF.